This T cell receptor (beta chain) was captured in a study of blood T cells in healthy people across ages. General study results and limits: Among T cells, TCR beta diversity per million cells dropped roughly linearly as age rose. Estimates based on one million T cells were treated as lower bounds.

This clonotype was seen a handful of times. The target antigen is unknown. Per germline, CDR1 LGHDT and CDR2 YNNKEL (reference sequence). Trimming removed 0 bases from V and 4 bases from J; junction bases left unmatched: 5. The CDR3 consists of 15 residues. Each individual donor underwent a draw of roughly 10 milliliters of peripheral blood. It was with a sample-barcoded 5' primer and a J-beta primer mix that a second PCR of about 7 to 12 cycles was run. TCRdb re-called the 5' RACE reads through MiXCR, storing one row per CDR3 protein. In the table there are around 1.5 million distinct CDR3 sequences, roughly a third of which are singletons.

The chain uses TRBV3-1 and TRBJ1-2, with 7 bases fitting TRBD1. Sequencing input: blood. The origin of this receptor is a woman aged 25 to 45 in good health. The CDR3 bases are TGTGCCAGCAGCCAAGATTGGGACAGACGCTATGGCTACACCTTC. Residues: CASSQDWDRRYGYTF.